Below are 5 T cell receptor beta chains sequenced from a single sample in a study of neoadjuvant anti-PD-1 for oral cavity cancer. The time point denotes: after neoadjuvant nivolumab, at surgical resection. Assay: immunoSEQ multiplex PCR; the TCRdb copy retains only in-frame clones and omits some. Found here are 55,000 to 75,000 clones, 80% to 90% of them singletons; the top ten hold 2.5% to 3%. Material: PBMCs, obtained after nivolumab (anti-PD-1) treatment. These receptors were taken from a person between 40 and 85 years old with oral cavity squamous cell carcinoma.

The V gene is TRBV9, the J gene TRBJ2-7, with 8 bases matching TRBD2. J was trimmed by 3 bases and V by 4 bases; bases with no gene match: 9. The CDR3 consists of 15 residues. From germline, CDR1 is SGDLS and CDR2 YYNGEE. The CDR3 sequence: CASSSGTRGLYEQYF. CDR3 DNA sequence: TGTGCCAGCAGCTCCGGGACTAGAGGCCTCTACGAGCAGTACTTC.

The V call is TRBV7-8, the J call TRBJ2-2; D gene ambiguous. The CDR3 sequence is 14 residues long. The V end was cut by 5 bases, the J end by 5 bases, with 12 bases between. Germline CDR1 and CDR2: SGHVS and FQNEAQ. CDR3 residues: CASSLPRLTGELFF. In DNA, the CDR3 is TGTGCCAGCAGCCTCCCCCGCCTAACCGGGGAGCTGTTTTTT.

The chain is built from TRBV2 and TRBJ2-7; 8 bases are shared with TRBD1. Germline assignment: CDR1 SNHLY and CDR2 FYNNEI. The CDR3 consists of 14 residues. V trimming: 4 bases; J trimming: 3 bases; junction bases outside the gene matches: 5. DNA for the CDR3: TGTGCCAGCAGTGTACAGGGGGGAGACTACGAGCAGTACTTC. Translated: CASSVQGGDYEQYF. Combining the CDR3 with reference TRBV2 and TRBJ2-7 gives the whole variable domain EPEVTQTPSHQVTQMGQEVILRCVPISNHLYFYWYRQILGQKVEFLVSFYNNEISEKSEIFDDQFSVERPDGSNFTLKIRSTKLEDSAMYFCASSVQGGDYEQYFGPGTRLTVT.

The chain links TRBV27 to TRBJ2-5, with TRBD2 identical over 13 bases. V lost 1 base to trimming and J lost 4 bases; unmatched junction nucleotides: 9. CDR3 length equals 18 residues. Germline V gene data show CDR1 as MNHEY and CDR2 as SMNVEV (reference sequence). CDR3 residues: CASSLYPGLAGVRETQYF. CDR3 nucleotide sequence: TGTGCCAGCAGTTTATATCCTGGACTAGCGGGAGTCAGAGAGACCCAGTACTTC.

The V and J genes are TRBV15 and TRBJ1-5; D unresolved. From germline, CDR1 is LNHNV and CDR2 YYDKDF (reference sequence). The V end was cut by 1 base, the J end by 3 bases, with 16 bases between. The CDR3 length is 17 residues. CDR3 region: CATSRATNVLFNQPQHF. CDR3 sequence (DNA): TGTGCCACCAGCAGAGCGACTAACGTCCTCTTCAATCAGCCCCAGCATTTT.